This section outlines one T cell receptor beta chain sequence together with its context. Its specific antigen is unknown. No base-level quality is on record; no much larger clone is a single base apart. Libraries were built with the immunoSEQ multiplex PCR assay. Here the immuneACCESS table is served through TCRdb, limited to in-frame sequences with V and J called. Missing clones are a known gap in these copies; in checked studies unresolved V genes cover under half, and the rest lacks a known reason. Within this sample are about 36,000 clones, with approximately 90% of them counted one time only. Together, the top ten hold roughly 12% of the sample. The germline V gene provides CDR1 SNHLY and CDR2 FYNNEI. Spanning cysteine to phenylalanine, the CDR3 consists of 12 amino acids. Just the 36-base CDR3 DNA is kept, in frame starting at base 1. Deletion took 6 bases off V and 7 bases off J, with a span of 12 bases between the germline ends.

The data are from a study of T cell changes during pregnancy in multiple sclerosis (dated by TCRdb to between 2018 and 2020). Regarding the research as a whole: The study looked at changes in the T cell repertoire across pregnancy in women with multiple sclerosis.

The TCR was taken from a female donor with multiple sclerosis, enrolled in a pregnancy study. Sequenced material: CD8+ T cells from peripheral blood mononuclear cells, taken in the third trimester of pregnancy. The chain joins TRBV2 to TRBJ1-1, and TRBD1 may be the D gene, going by 6 matching bases. The CDR3 has the sequence CASSLGQLEAFF. The DNA sequence reads TGTGCCAGCAGCCTTGGACAGCTTGAAGCTTTCTTT.